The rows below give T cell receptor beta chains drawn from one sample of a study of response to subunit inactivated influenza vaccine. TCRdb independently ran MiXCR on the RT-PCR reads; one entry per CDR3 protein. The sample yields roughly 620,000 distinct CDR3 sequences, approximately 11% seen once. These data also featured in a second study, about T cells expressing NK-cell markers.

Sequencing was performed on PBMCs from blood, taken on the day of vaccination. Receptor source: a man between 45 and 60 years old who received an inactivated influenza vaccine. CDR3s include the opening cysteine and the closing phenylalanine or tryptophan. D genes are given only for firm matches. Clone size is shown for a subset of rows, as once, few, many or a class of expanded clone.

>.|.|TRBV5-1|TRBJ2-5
TGCGCCAGCAGCTTGGACAGGGCCGGACAAGAGACCCAGTACTTC
CASSLDRAGQETQYF
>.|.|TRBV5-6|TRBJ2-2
TGTGCCAGCAGCTTGCCAGGGTCGAACACCGGGGAGCTGTTTTTT
CASSLPGSNTGELFF
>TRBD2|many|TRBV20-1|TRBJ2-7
TGCAGTGCTAGAGATGTCCGGGAGGCATCCTACGAGCAGTACTTC
CSARDVREASYEQYF
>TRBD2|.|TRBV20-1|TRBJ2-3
TGCAGTGCTTGGGCGGGAGGACCCACAGATACGCAGTATTTT
CSAWAGGPTDTQYF
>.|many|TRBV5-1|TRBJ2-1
TGCGCCAGCAGCCCTGGGACTCGGACCTACAATGAGCAGTTCTTC
CASSPGTRTYNEQFF
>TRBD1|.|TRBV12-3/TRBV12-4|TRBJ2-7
TGTGCCAGCAACCCAGGACAGGGAATCTCCTACGAGCAGTACTTC
CASNPGQGISYEQYF
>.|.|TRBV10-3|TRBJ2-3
TGTGCCATCGGGAGTACTGGCGGGTTTACCGGAGATACGCAGTATTTT
CAIGSTGGFTGDTQYF
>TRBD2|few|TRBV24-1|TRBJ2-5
TGTGCCACCAGTGATCCCGGACTAGCGGGACTAGAGACCCAGTACTTC
CATSDPGLAGLETQYF
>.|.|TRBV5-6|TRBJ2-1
TGTGCCAGCAGCACACCGGGGTTAAGGAGCGATGAGCAGTTCTTC
CASSTPGLRSDEQFF
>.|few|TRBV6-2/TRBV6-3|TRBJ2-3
TGTGCCAGCAGTTATGGCCAGCTAACAGATACGCAGTATTTT
CASSYGQLTDTQYF
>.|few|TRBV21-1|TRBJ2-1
TGTGCCAGCAGCATTCCCCCAATGATCAATGAGCAGTTCTTC
CASSIPPMINEQFF
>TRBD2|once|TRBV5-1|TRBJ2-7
TGCGCCAGCAGCGGAACTAGCGCCCGCTCCTACGAGCAGTACTTC
CASSGTSARSYEQYF
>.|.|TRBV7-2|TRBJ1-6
TGTGCCAGCAGCACCTCTGGGGCCCGAAATTCACCCCTCCACTTT
CASSTSGARNSPLHF
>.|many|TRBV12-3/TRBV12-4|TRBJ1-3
TGTGCCAGCAGTTTGATCCTGTCAAACACCATATATTTT
CASSLILSNTIYF
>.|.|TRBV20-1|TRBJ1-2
TGCAGTGCTAGAGATCGGCCGGCCATCTATGGCTACACCTTC
CSARDRPAIYGYTF
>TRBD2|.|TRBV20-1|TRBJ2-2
TGCAGTGCTAGAGGGGCCGGGACTAGGATTAGTGGGCTGTTTTTT
CSARGAGTRISGLFF
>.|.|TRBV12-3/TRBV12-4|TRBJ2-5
TGTGCCAGCAGTTCATCAGGACAGTCTCAGACCCAGTACTTC
CASSSSGQSQTQYF
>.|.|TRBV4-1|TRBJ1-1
TGCGCCAGCAGCCAAGATAGGCGCGGCAGCGGGACTGAAGCTTTCTTT
CASSQDRRGSGTEAFF
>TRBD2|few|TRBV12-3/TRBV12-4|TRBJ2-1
TGTGCCAGCAGTTTACCCGGGGGGAGCTCCTACAATGAGCAGTTCTTC
CASSLPGGSSYNEQFF
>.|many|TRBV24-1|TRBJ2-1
TGTGCCACCAGTCGCGGAAGCAATGAGCAGTTCTTC
CATSRGSNEQFF
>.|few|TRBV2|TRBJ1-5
TGTGCCAGCAGTCAATATGGGAATCAGCCCCAGCATTTT
CASSQYGNQPQHF
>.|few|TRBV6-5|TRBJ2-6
TGTGCCAGCAGTTTGGCCGGGCCTGGGGCCAACGTCCTGACTTTC
CASSLAGPGANVLTF
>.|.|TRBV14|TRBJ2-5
TGTGCCAGCAGCCAAGATCTGGCCTCAAAGTGGGAGACCCAGTACTTC
CASSQDLASKWETQYF
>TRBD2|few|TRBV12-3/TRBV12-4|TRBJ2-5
TGTGCCAGCAGTCCAACGGCCGGGACTAGCGGGGGGGCTCAAGAGACCCAGTACTTC
CASSPTAGTSGGAQETQYF
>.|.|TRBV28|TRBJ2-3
TGTGCCAGCAGTTCTCGGAGGGGTATGGTGACAGATACGCAGTATTTT
CASSSRRGMVTDTQYF
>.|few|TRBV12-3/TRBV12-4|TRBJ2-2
TGTGCCAGCAGTCCACGTCTCACCGGGGAGCTGTTTTTT
CASSPRLTGELFF
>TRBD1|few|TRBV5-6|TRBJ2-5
TGTGCCAGCAGACTGCTCGGCCAGGACAGGGTTCAAGAGACCCAGTACTTC
CASRLLGQDRVQETQYF
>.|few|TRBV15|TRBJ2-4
TGTGCCACCAGCAGAGGAATTGGTATCGTGGTGGCCAAAAACATTCAGTACTTC
CATSRGIGIVVAKNIQYF
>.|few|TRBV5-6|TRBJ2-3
TGTGCCAGCAGTAACGGACGCGCCGGCGGAAACACAGATACGCAGTATTTT
CASSNGRAGGNTDTQYF
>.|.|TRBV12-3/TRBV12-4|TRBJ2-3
TGTGCCAGCAGTTTCTCCCCCCTTATGGTGCGACCAGATACGCAGTATTTT
CASSFSPLMVRPDTQYF
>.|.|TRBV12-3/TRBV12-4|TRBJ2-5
TGTGCCAGCAGTTTAGCTCGGGGACCTGGGGAGACCCAGTACTTC
CASSLARGPGETQYF
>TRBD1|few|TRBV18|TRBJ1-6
TGTGCCAGCTCACCCCGGGGACAGAACTATAATTCACCCCTCCACTTT
CASSPRGQNYNSPLHF
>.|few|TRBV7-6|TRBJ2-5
TGTGCCAGCAGTCGAACGACGACCACAGAGACCCAGTACTTC
CASSRTTTTETQYF
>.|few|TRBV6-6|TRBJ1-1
TGTGCCAGCAGTTACTCGGGACCCACTGAAGCTTTCTTT
CASSYSGPTEAFF
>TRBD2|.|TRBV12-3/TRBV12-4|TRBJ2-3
TGTGCCAGCCTACGGGGCGGGGGAACAGATACGCAGTATTTT
CASLRGGGTDTQYF
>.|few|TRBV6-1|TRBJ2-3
TGTGCCAGCAGAGGGGAAAGTACGCAGTATTTT
CASRGESTQYF
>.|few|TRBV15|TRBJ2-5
TGTGCCACCAGCAGAGCCGGGTCGGGGGAGACCCAGTACTTC
CATSRAGSGETQYF